The clone carrying this T cell receptor beta chain was detected only once. Its antigen is undetermined. The method was immunoSEQ multiplex PCR; TCRdb's version includes in-frame clones alone and lacks a portion of them. The data show about 590,000 clones, nearly 97% seen once. Trimming removed 0 bases from V and 4 bases from J; junction bases left unmatched: 10. CDR3 length: 17 amino acids. Germline V CDR1 and CDR2: SEHNR, FQNEAQ (reference sequence). These data originate in a study of shared clonotypes between healthy human individuals. General study points: Generally, naive subsets came out with larger estimated richness than memory subsets.

In the naive CD8 group, cells lacked CD45RO and were positively selected for CCR7, so terminally differentiated effector memory CD45RA+ cells were left out. The chain uses TRBV7-9 and TRBJ2-3; 7 nucleotides match TRBD2. The origin of this receptor is a young woman in good health. Input material: naive CD8+ T cells sorted from blood. The chain's CDR3 is CASSLALGGSVADTQYF. CDR3 DNA: TGTGCCAGCAGCTTAGCGCTCGGGGGGTCAGTGGCAGATACGCAGTATTTT.